This TCR beta chain was retrieved from a study of cytomegalovirus exposure and HLA in healthy donors. On the study more broadly: Earlier results showed some 120 million unique TCR beta sequences derived from roughly 200 million T cells. Study-level results: The authors excluded some V segments, including TRBV6-2 and TRBV6-3, as indistinguishable. Accurate HLA-A and HLA-B prediction from TCR beta sequences was reported for most subjects. As a later analysis showed, several of the most significant clusters appeared to be linked to common viral pathogens.

This CDR3 is built from 14 residues. The germline gives CDR1 MNHNY, CDR2 SVGAGI (reference sequence). Trimming removed 4 bases at V and 5 bases at J, with 11 bases between. This clone was seen only a few times. What it recognizes is unknown. Amplification used 60 Vbeta primers and 13 Jbeta primers. The table came from immunoSEQ multiplex PCR; TCRdb's copy has only in-frame clones and leaves some out. Altogether some 30,000 clones are present, around 40% being singletons, with the ten largest covering roughly 2%. Material: PBMCs. The rearrangement joins TRBV6-6 to TRBJ2-2, with a tentative D call TRBD2 (6 bases). The clonotype originates from a woman in her fifties or sixties in good health and CMV-seronegative. In nucleotides, the CDR3 is TGTGCCAGCAGTTTAGCGGCGGGTACCGGGGAGCTGTTTTTT. Translating it yields CASSLAAGTGELFF.